This TCR beta chain was captured in a study of shared clonotypes between healthy human individuals. Clones were sequenced by immunoSEQ multiplex PCR, and TCRdb holds only the in-frame ones, with some missing. The sample holds millions of clones, about 92% seen once. This CDR3 spans 13 amino acids. V was trimmed by 5 bases and J by 4 bases, leaving 9 bases between them. Germline V gene data show CDR1 as SGHRS and CDR2 as YFSETQ. This TCR came from a man aged 18 to 29 in good health. The chain carries TRBV5-1 and TRBJ2-2; D uncertain. The specimen was naive CD4+ T cells sorted from blood. Subset defined: CD45RA+ positively selected. The CDR3, as DNA: TGCGCCAGCAGAACGACATCCACCGGGGAGCTGTTTTTT. This encodes CASRTTSTGELFF.